This TCR beta chain was obtained from a study of cytomegalovirus exposure and HLA in healthy donors. Points from the study as a whole: Listed as cytomegalovirus-associated were 150 to 200 TCR beta chains.

V dropped 4 bases and J dropped 4; count of bases not matched to a gene: 8. This CDR3 comprises 16 residues. Germline assignment: CDR1 SGHDT and CDR2 YYEEEE. This clone appeared a single time. Its antigen is unknown. The PCR was carried out with 60 Vbeta primers and 13 Jbeta primers. Assay: immunoSEQ multiplex PCR; the TCRdb copy retains only in-frame clones and omits some. The data contain 90,000 to 100,000 clones, 50% to 75% of them singletons. Sequences were obtained from PBMCs. The origin of this receptor is a man aged 25 to 45 in good health and CMV-seronegative. The chain links TRBV5-6 to TRBJ2-7; 13 nucleotides match TRBD2. In DNA, the CDR3 is TGTGCCAGCAGCCGGGTAGGGACTAGCGGGACATACGAGCAGTACTTC. As protein: CASSRVGTSGTYEQYF.